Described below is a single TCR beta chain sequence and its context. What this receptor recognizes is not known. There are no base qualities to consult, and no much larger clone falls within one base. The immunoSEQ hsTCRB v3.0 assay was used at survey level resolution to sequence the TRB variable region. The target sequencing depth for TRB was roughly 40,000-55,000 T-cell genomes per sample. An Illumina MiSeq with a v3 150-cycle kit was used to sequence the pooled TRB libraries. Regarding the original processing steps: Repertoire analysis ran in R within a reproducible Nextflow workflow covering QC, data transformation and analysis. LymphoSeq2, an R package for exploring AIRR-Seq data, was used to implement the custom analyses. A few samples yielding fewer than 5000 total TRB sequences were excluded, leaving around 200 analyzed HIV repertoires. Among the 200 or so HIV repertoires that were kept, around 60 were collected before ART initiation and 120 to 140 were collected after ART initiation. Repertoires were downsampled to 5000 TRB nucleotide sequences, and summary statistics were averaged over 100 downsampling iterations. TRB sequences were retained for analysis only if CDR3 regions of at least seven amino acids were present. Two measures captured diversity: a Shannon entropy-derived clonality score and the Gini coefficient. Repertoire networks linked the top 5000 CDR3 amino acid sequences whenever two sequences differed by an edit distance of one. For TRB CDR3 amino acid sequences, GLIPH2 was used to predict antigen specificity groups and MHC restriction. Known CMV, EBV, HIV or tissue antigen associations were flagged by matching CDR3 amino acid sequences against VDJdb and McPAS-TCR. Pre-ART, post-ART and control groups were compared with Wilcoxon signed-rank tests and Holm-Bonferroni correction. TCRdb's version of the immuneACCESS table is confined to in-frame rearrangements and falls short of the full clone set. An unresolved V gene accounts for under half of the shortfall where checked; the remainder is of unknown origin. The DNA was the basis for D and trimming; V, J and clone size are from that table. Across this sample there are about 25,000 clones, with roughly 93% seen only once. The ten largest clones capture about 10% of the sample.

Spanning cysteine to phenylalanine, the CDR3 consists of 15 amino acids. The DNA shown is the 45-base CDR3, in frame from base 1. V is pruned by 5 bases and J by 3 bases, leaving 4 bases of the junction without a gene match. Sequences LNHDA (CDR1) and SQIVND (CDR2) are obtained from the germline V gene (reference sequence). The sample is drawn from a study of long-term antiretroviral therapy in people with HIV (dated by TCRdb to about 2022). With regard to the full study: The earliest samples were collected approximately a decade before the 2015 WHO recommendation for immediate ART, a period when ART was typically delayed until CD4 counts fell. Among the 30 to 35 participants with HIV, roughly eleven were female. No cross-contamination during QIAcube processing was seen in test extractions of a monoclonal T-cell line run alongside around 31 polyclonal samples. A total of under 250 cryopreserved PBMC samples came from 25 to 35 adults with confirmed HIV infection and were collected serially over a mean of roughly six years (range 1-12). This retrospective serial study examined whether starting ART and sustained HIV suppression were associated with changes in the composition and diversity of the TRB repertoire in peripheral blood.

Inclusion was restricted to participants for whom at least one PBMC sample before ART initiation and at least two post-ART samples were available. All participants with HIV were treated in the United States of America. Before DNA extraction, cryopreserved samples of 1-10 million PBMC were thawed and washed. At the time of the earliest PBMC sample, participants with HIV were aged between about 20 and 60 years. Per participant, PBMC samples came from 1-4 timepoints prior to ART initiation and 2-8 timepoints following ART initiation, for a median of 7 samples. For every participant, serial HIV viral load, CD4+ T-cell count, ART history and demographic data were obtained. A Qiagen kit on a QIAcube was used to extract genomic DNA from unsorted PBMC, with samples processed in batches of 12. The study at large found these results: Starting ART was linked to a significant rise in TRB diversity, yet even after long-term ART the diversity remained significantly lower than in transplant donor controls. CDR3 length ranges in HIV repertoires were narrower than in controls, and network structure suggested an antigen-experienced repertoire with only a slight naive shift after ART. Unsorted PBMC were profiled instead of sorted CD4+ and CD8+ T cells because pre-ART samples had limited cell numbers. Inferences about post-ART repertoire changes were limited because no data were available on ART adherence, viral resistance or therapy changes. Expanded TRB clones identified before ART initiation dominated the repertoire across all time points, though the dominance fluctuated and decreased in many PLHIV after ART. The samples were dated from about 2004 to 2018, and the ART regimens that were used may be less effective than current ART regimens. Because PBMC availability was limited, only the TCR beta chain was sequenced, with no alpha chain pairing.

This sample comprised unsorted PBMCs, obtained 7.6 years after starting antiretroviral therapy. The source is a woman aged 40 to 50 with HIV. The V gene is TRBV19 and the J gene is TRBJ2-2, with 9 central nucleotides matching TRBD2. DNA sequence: TGTGCCAGTAGTTGGGTAGCGGGGGACACCGGGGAGCTGTTTTTT. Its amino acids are CASSWVAGDTGELFF.